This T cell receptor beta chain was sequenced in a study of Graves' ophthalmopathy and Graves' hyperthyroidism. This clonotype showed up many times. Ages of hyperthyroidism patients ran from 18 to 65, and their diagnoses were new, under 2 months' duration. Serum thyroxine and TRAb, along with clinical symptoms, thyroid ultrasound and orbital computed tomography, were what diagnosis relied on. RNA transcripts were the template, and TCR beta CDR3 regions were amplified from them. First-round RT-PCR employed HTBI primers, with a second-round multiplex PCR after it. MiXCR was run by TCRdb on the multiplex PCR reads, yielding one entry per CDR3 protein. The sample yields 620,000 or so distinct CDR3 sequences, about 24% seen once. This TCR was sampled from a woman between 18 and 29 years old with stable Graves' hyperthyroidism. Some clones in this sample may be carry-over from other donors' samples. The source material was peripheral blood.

This chain's CDR3 is CASSLAMTGATSYTF. In nucleotides, the CDR3 is TGTGCCAGCAGTTTAGCTATGACAGGGGCGACGAGCTACACCTTC. This chain links TRBV12-3 or TRBV12-4 with TRBJ1-2; 8 nucleotides line up with TRBD1. The CDR3 has 15 amino acids. After removal of 0 bases from V and 9 bases from J, the junction contained 9 bases not matched to a gene.